This TCR beta chain originates from a study of blood T cell repertoires in COVID-19. Overall study context: Both acute and convalescent COVID-19 samples were obtained from the United States, Italy and Spain. PBMCs, B-cell-depleted T cells, or T cells provided the cDNA or gDNA that made up the material.

The CDR3 extends over 14 amino acids. Germline lookup yields CDR1 SNHLY and CDR2 FYNNEI. V was pared by 1 base and J by 4 bases, with 8 bases between. In the authors' methods: Nucleated cell counts were estimated from reference gene primer amplification. Method: immunoSEQ multiplex PCR; TCRdb's copy keeps in-frame clones and lacks some. V, J and clone size are taken as reported in that table, and D and trimming were inferred from the DNA itself. This sample has 230,000 or so clones; 84% occur once, and the top ten carry over 2%. The chain is built from TRBV2 and TRBJ1-5; possibly TRBD1 for D (6 bases). The specimen sequenced was peripheral blood. The receptor was isolated from a middle-aged man who had recovered from COVID-19. The DNA for the CDR3 is TGTGCCAGCAGTGAAGGACAGGTTAATCAGCCCCAGCATTTT. Protein: CASSEGQVNQPQHF.